This TCR beta chain was recovered during a study of blood T cell repertoires in COVID-19. For the study at large: Sample material is recorded as cDNA or gDNA derived from T cells, B-cell-depleted T cells, or PBMCs.

Data came from immunoSEQ multiplex PCR; TCRdb stores just in-frame clones and leaves some out. The table shows under 300,000 clones, with around 86% occurring only once. This receptor was taken from an elderly man with acute or convalescent COVID-19. Input material: peripheral blood.

The CDR3 DNA follows: TGTGCCAGCAGCCCGGGATCCGGGGCTGAAGCTTTCTTT. Translation gives CASSPGSGAEAFF. The chain is built from TRBV7-3 and TRBJ1-1; D unresolved. Germline-derived CDR1 and CDR2 are SGHTA and FQGTGA. Trimming removed 5 bases from V and 6 bases from J, with 13 bases in between. The CDR3 totals 13 residues.